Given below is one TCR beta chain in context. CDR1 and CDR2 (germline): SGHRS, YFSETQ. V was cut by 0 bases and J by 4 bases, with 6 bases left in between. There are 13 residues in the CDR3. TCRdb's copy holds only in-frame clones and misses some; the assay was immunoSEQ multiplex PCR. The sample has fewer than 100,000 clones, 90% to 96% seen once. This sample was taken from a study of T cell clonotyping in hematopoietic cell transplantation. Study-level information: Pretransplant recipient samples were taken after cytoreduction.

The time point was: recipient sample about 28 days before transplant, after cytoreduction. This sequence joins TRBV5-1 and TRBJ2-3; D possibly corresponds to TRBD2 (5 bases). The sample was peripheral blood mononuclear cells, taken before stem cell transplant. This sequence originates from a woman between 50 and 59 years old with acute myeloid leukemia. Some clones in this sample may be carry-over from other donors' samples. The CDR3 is CASSLAGADTQYF. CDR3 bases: TGCGCCAGCAGCTTGGCCGGGGCAGATACGCAGTATTTT. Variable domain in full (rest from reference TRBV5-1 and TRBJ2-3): KAGVTQTPRYLIKTRGQQVTLSCSPISGHRSVSWYQQTPGQGLQFLFEYFSETQRNKGNFPGRFSGRQFSNSRSEMNVSTLELGDSALYLCASSLAGADTQYFGPGTRLTVL.